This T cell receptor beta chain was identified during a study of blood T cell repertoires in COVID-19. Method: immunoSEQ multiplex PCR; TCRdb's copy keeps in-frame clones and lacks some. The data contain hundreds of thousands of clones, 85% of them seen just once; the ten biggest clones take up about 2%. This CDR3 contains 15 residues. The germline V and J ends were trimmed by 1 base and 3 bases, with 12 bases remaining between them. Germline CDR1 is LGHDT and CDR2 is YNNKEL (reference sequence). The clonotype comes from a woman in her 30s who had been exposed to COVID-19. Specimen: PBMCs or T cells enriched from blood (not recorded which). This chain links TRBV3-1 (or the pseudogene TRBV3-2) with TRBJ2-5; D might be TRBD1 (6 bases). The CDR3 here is CASSQGWQGKETQYF. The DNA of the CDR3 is TGTGCCAGCAGCCAAGGTTGGCAGGGGAAAGAGACCCAGTACTTC.